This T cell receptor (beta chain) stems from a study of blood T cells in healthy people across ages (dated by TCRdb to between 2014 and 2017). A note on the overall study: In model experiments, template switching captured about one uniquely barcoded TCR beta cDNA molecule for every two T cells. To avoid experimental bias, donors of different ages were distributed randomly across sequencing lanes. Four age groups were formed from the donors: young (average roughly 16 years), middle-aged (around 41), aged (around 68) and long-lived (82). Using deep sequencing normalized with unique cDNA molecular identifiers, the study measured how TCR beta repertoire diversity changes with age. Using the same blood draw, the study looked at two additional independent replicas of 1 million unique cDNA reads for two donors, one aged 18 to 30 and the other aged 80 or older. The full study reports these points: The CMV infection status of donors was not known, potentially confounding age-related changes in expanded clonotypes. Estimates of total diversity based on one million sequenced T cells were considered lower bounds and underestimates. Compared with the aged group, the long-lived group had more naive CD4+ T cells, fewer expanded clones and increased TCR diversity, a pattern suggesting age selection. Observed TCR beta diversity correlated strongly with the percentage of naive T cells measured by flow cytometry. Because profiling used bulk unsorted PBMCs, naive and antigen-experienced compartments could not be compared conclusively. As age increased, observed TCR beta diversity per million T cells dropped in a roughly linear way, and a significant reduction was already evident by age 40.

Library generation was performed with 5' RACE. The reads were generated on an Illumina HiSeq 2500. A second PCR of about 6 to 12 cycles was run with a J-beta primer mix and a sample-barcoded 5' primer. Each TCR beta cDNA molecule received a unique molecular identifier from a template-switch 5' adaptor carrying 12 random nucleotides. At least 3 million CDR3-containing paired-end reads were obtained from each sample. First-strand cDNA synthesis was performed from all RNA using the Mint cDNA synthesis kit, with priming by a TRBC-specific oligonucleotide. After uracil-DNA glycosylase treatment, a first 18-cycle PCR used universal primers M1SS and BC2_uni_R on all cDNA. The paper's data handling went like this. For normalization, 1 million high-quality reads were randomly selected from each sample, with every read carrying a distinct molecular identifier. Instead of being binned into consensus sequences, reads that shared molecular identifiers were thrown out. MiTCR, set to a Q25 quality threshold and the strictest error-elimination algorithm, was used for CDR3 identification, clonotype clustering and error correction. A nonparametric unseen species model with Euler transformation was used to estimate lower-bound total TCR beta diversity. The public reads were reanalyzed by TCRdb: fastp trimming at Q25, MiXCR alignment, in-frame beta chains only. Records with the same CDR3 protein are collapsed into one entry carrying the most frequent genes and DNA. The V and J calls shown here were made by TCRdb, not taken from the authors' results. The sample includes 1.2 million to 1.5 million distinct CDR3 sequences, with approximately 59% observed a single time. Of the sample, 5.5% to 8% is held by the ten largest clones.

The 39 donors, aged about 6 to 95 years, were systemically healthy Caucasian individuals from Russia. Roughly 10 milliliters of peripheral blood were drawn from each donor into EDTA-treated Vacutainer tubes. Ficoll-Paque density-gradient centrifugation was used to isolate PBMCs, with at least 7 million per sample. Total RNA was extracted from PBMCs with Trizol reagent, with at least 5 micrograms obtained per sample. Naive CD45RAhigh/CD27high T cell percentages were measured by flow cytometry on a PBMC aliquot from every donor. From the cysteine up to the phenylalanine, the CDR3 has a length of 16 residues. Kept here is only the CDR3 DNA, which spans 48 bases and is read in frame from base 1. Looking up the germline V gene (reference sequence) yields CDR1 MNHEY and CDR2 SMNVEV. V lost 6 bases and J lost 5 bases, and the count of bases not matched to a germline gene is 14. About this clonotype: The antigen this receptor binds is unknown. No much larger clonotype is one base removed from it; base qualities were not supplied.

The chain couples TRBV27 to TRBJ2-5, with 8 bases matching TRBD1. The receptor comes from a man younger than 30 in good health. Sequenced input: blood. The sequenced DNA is TGTGCCAGCAGGCATGTTTGGGCAGGGGGCCTCGAGACCCAGTACTTC. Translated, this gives CASRHVWAGGLETQYF.